This TCR beta chain came from a study of cytomegalovirus exposure and HLA in healthy donors. CDR1 is MGHDK, CDR2 SYGVNS, per germline. CDR3 length: 15 amino acids. Trimming cost V 2 bases and J 8 bases, with 18 bases left between them. PCR primers comprised 60 Vbeta and 13 Jbeta primers. Sequencing used immunoSEQ multiplex PCR; TCRdb keeps in-frame clones, though not all of them. Here the sample spans roughly 140,000 clones, roughly 79% being singletons. The clonotype originates from a woman aged 55-70 years in good health and CMV-seropositive. Material: PBMCs. The chain couples TRBV25-1 to TRBJ1-2; a weak D match, TRBD1 (5 bases). CDR3 sequence reads: CASSEGARLKGGYTF. The CDR3 DNA follows: TGTGCCAGCAGTGAAGGGGCCCGCCTTAAGGGGGGCTACACCTTC.